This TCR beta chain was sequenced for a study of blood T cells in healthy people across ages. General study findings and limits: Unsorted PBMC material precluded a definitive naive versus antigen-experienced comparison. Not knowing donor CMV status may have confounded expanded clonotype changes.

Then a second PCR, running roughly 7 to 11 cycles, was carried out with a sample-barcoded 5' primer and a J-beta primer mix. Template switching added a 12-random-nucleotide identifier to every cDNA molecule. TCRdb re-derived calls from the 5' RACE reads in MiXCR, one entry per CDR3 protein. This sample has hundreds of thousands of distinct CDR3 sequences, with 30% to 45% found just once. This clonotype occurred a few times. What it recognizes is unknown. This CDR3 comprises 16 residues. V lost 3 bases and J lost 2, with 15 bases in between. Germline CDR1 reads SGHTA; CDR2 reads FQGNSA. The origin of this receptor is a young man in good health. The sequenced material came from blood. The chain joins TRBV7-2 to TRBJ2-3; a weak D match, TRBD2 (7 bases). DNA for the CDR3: TGTGCCAGCAGCTTCCTGGGGGGGCGGGACACAGATACGCAGTATTTT. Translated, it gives CASSFLGGRDTDTQYF.